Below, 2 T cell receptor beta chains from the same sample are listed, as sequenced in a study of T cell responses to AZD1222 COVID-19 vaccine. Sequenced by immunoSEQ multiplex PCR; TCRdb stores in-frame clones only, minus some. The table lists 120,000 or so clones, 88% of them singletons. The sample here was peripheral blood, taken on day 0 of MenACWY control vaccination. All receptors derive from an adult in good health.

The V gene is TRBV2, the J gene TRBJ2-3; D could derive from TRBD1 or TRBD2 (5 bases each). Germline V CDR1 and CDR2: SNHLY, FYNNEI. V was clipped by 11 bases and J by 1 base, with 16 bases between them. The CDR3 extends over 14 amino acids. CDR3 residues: CAQAALGGTDTQYF. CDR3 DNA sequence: TGTGCCCAGGCAGCCCTGGGGGGCACAGATACGCAGTATTTT. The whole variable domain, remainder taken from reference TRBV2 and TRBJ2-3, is EPEVTQTPSHQVTQMGQEVILRCVPISNHLYFYWYRQILGQKVEFLVSFYNNEISEKSEIFDDQFSVERPDGSNFTLKIRSTKLEDSAMYFCAQAALGGTDTQYFGPGTRLTVL.

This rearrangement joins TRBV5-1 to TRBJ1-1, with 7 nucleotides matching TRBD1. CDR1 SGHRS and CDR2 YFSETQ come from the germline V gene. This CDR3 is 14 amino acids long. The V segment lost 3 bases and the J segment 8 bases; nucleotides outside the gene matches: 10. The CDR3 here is CASSSGTDYSEAFF. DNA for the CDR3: TGCGCCAGCAGCTCCGGGACAGATTACTCAGAAGCTTTCTTT.